Detailed here is one TCR beta chain. Its antigen is unidentified. The CDR3 spans 15 residues. Germline lookup yields CDR1 SGHRS and CDR2 YFSETQ. The germline V and J ends were trimmed by 4 bases and 6 bases, with 17 bases remaining between them. The data were taken from a study of siplizumab effects on memory and regulatory T cells. Findings and limits, study-wide: Apparently more diverse than memory cells, naive T cells also seemed major alloresponse contributors. Unstimulated subsets captured only a minor fraction of alloreactive clones.

The repertoire was sequenced with immunoSEQ multiplex PCR; TCRdb's copy has only in-frame clones and lacks some. This table has around 99,000 clones, just over 90% appearing once. The origin of this receptor is a human donor in good health. The sample comprised Tregs sorted from blood. V usage is TRBV5-1 and J usage is TRBJ2-1; D is uncertain. The CDR3 spells CASSLGLYLFNEQFF. CDR3 nucleotides: TGCGCCAGCAGCCTGGGCCTATACCTTTTCAATGAGCAGTTCTTC.